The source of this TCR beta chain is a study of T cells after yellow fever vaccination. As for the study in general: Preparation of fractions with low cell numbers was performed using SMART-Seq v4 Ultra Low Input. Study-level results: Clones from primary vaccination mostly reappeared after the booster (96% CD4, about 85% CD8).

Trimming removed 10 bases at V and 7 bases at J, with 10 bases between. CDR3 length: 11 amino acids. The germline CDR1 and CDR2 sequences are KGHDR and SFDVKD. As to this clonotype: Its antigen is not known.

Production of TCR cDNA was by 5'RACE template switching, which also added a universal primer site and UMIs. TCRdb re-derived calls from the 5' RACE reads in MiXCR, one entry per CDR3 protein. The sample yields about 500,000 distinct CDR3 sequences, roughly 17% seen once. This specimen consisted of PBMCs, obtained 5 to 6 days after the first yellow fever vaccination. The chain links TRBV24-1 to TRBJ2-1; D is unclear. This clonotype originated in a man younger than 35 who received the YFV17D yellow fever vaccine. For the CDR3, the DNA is TGTGCCACGGAGCATTCAAATGAGCAGTTCTTC. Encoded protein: CATEHSNEQFF.